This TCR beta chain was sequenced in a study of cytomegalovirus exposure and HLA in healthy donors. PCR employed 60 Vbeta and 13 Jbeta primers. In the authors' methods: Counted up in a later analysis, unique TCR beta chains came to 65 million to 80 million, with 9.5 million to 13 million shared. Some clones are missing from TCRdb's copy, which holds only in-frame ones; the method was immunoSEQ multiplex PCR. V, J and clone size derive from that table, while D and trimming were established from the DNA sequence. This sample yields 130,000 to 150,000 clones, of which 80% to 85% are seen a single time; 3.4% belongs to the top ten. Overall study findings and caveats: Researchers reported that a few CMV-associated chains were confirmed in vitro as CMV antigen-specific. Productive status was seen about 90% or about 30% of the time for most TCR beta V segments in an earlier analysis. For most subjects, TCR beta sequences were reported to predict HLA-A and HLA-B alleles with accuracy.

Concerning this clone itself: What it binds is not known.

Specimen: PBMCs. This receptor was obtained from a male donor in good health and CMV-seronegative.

CDR3 bases: TGTGCCAGCAGTGAACCGACAGGGAGGCGATTAGATGGCTACACCTTC. This gives the protein CASSEPTGRRLDGYTF. The chain joins TRBV6-1 to TRBJ1-2, with 7 bases identical to TRBD1. The germline CDR1 and CDR2 sequences are MNHNS and SASEGT. Losses at the gene ends were 2 bases for V and 6 bases for J; bases not matched to a gene: 12. The CDR3 runs 16 residues.